The present TCR beta chain was sequenced within a study of identical twins (dated by TCRdb to 2016 to 2017). Notes on the research overall: To test whether fetal clonotypes persist, this study deep-sequenced TCR alpha and beta repertoires from monozygotic twins, from unrelated adults of various ages, and from cord blood. To rule out contamination, replicate twin experiments were performed at different times with different library preparation protocols. What the work shows at the level of the full study, not this receptor alone: Recombination models systematically underestimated out-of-frame TCR alpha sharing in monozygotic twins but agreed with sharing between unrelated individuals. Abundant cord blood beta clonotypes had fewer insertions, young adult naive repertoires showed a similar but weaker trend, and memory repertoires showed no such trend. Because the same donors could not be followed over many years, the conclusions depended on cross-sectional statistical analysis. The excess sharing between twins in beta out-of-frame sequences was weaker because fewer shared sequences reduced the signal-to-noise ratio. Invariant T cells such as MAIT and iNKT could partly confound zero-insertion analyses, though diverse VJ usage argued against this for most clonotypes. Compared with coincidental sharing between unrelated individuals, out-of-frame TCR alpha sequences shared between twins showed an excess of sequences with low generation probability.

Every donor was a healthy Caucasian. Comments on this clonotype: The specificity of this receptor is unknown. No base quality information exists; no much larger clone differs at one position.

Spanning cysteine to phenylalanine, the CDR3 consists of 14 amino acids. Only CDR3 DNA is held: 42 bases, read in frame from base 1. For this chain, trimming is 6 bases at the V end and 6 bases at the J end, and the number of junction bases without a gene match is 10. Based on the germline V gene (reference sequence), the CDR1 and CDR2 sequences are MNHNY and SVGAGI. Libraries were constructed by 5' RACE. Sequencing relied on an Illumina HiSeq 2000. A universal primer binding site was introduced by template switching, and a unique molecular identifier was present in the final cDNA, enabling accurate counting of TCR cDNA molecules. First-strand cDNA for TCR alpha and beta chains was synthesized from specific primers in the conserved constant-segment region. Each cDNA library was double barcoded, with a SMART-Mk sample barcode plus Illumina barcodes, to control for contamination. TruSeq adapter sequences along with Illumina sample barcodes were introduced in two successive PCR steps. Sequencing of the TCR alpha and beta cDNA libraries was done on the Illumina HiSeq platform using custom primers. The authors processed their data as follows. MiGEC processed the raw reads to extract unique molecular identifiers, while MiXCR was used to determine the CDR3 positions. For each individual, recombination models were inferred using an EM algorithm with the repgenHMM and IGoR tools. Shared clonotype analysis was performed with the tcR package in R, normalizing sharing by the product of cloneset sizes. To study raw recombination without the effects of thymic and clonal selection, out-of-frame nonproductive sequences were analyzed. The public reads were run again by TCRdb, first through fastp at Q25 and then through MiXCR, and only productive beta chains were kept. CDR3 protein sequences are deduplicated, and each keeps its most common genes and DNA. Here the V and J calls rest on TCRdb's processing, not on the authors' analysis. This sample lists 1.5 million to 2 million distinct CDR3 sequences; roughly 35% were detected once. The ten most abundant clones make up about 0.27% of the sample.

The material sequenced was cord blood. This clonotype originated in a newborn girl in good health. The chain links TRBV6-6 with TRBJ2-7, with 8 middle bases fitting TRBD2. CDR3 reads: CASSAPTGTSEQYF. The bases are TGTGCCAGCAGCGCACCAACGGGGACTAGCGAGCAGTACTTC.